This TCR beta chain was captured by sequencing in a study of T cells in Graves' hyperthyroidism and ophthalmopathy. Points from the study as a whole: Most expanded thyroid clonotypes above 0.001 also appeared in blood. A model of 13 V-J features distinguished ophthalmopathy from stable hyperthyroidism. A median around 6.8 months before onset, the model predicted ophthalmopathy.

This clonotype appeared many times. Its target is unknown. The study based diagnoses on clinical symptoms, serum thyroxine and TRAb, thyroid ultrasound and orbital computed tomography. Germline assignment: CDR1 SGDLS and CDR2 YYNGEE. This CDR3 region has 15 residues. V was pared by 3 bases and J by 5 bases, with 17 bases between. The CDR3 regions of TCR beta were amplified from RNA transcripts. The HTBI primer set served for first-round RT-PCR of the TCR CDR3. TCRdb called the multiplex PCR reads again in MiXCR, with one record for every CDR3 protein. Among 500,000 to 800,000 distinct CDR3 sequences listed, roughly 45% were seen once.

V gene TRBV9 combines with J gene TRBJ2-5; TRBD1 is a possible D gene (6 bases). The sequencing sample was made of peripheral blood or thyroid tissue (not recorded which). This TCR came from an adult man with Graves' disease, either hyperthyroidism or ophthalmopathy (not recorded which). This chain's CDR3 is CASSAAQGDGETQYF. CDR3 DNA: TGTGCCAGCAGCGCCGCACAGGGTGATGGGGAGACCCAGTACTTC.